The subject of this entry is one TCR beta chain. Under the authors' procedure: The assay estimated nucleated cells by amplifying reference gene primers. TCRdb's table, derived via immunoSEQ multiplex PCR, lists solely in-frame clones and lacks some. V, J and clone size were drawn from that table, and D and trimming were deduced from the DNA. The sample yields around 180,000 clones, about 88% seen once. This CDR3 contains 12 residues. The V end lost 5 bases, the J end lost 5 bases, and 9 bases lay between the germline ends. Germline V gene lookup returns CDR1 LNHDA and CDR2 SQIVND (reference sequence). The data derive from a study of blood T cell repertoires in COVID-19.

The chain is built from TRBV19 and TRBJ1-2, with D possibly matching TRBD1 (5 bases). The sequence derives from a man in his sixties with acute or convalescent COVID-19. Material for sequencing was peripheral blood. The CDR3 bases are TGTGCCAGTAGTTCGGGACTTTATGGCTACACCTTC. It specifies CASSSGLYGYTF.